The next 23 T cell receptor beta chains were all read from a single sample in a study of early T cells in non-severe SARS-CoV-2 infection. One entry per CDR3 protein results from TCRdb running MiXCR on the 5' RACE reads. The sample lists approximately 35,000 distinct CDR3 sequences, roughly 4.5% occurring once. The sample comprised whole blood. These receptors all come from an adult who was a healthcare worker with PCR-confirmed SARS-CoV-2 infection or an uninfected control (not recorded which).

This clonotype was observed at least ten times. The V gene is TRBV10-2, the J gene TRBJ2-1; TRBD2 matches 7 bases. Per germline, CDR1 WSHSY and CDR2 SAAADI. The CDR3 totals 18 residues. The V segment lost 6 bases and the J segment 0 bases; nucleotides outside the gene matches: 14. The DNA for the CDR3 is TGCGCCAGCAGCTTCGATAGGGCGCGGGAGAGCTCCTACAATGAGCAGTTCTTC. Translated, it gives CASSFDRARESSYNEQFF.

This clonotype was counted ten times or more. The chain is built from TRBV18 and TRBJ2-1, with 7 nucleotides matching TRBD2. The J segment lost 8 bases and the V segment lost 6 bases, leaving 16 bases of the junction unmatched. The CDR3 consists of 16 residues. CDR1 KGHSH and CDR2 LQKENI come from the germline V gene. The CDR3 here is CASSRGVDLSTDEQFF. In DNA form, the CDR3 reads TGTGCCAGCTCCCGGGGGGTGGATCTTTCTACGGATGAGCAGTTCTTC. The variable domain in full, with the rest retrieved from reference TRBV18 and TRBJ2-1, is NAGVMQNPRHLVRRRGQEARLRCSPMKGHSHVYWYRQLPEEGLKFMVYLQKENIIDESGMPKERFSAEFPKEGPSILRIQQVVRGDSAAYFCASSRGVDLSTDEQFFGPGTRLTVL.

This clonotype was observed many times. The rearrangement joins TRBV6-4 to TRBJ2-3, with TRBD2 matching 11 bases. CDR3 length equals 15 residues. V lost 0 bases, J lost 4 bases, and 0 bases stayed unmatched. Germline V gene sequence: CDR1 MRHNA, CDR2 SNTAGT. CDR3 loop: CASSDSSGGADTQYF. CDR3 bases: TGTGCCAGCAGTGACTCTAGCGGGGGGGCAGATACGCAGTATTTT.

V is TRBV7-9 and J is TRBJ2-2; D is uncertain. Germline CDR1 SEHNR, CDR2 FQNEAQ (reference sequence). V gave up 5 bases and J gave up 7 bases, with 8 bases separating them. The CDR3 is 12 amino acids. CDR3 bases: TGTGCCAGCAGCCCTAATGGCGGGGAGCTGTTTTTT. This codes for CASSPNGGELFF.

This clonotype was seen ten or more times. The rearrangement uses TRBV5-1 and TRBJ2-4; D call uncertain. This CDR3 is 16 amino acids long. Germline assignment: CDR1 SGHRS and CDR2 YFSETQ. The V end lost 0 bases, the J end lost 0 bases, and 10 bases lay between the germline ends. CDR3 region: CASSLGPAEAKNIQYF. DNA for the CDR3: TGCGCCAGCAGCTTGGGACCTGCGGAAGCCAAAAACATTCAGTACTTC. Variable domain in full (rest from reference TRBV5-1 and TRBJ2-4): KAGVTQTPRYLIKTRGQQVTLSCSPISGHRSVSWYQQTPGQGLQFLFEYFSETQRNKGNFPGRFSGRQFSNSRSEMNVSTLELGDSALYLCASSLGPAEAKNIQYFGAGTRLSVL.

This clonotype was picked up a small number of times. A much bigger clone sits one base away, suggesting this may be a read error. This rearrangement joins TRBV12-3 or TRBV12-4 to TRBJ1-4, with a tentative D call TRBD1 (5 bases). V was clipped by 1 base and J by 8 bases, with 8 bases between them. The CDR3 extends over 13 amino acids. CDR3 protein: CASSLVGTEKLFF. CDR3 bases: TGTGCCAGCAGTTTAGTTGGGACGGAAAAACTGTTTTTT.

The chain combines TRBV20-1 with TRBJ1-5; unclear D gene. CDR1 DFQATT and CDR2 SNEGSKA come from the germline V gene (reference sequence). V lost 2 bases to trimming and J lost 0 bases, with 8 bases between them. The CDR3 extends over 14 amino acids. The CDR3 DNA reads TGCAGTGCTAGACGACTGATTAGCAATCAGCCCCAGCATTTT. Its protein product is CSARRLISNQPQHF.

Ten or more counts support this clonotype. V usage is TRBV7-2 and J usage is TRBJ2-5, with D possibly being TRBD2 (5 bases). Germline lookup yields CDR1 SGHTA and CDR2 FQGNSA. V shed 0 bases and J shed 5 bases, with 16 bases lying between them. This CDR3 is 16 amino acids long. The CDR3 protein is CASSLAALPGVETQYF. The CDR3 nucleotides read TGTGCCAGCAGCTTAGCGGCATTACCCGGGGTTGAGACCCAGTACTTC.

In its sample, this clonotype was seen many times. This rearrangement joins TRBV12-3 or TRBV12-4 to TRBJ1-5, with 7 positions matching TRBD1. Unmatched junction bases numbered 7, after V lost 6 bases and J lost 2 bases. The CDR3 totals 15 residues. CDR3 loop: CASSLDREGNQPQHF. The CDR3 DNA reads as TGTGCCAGCAGCCTCGACAGGGAGGGCAATCAGCCCCAGCATTTT.

This clonotype was seen at least ten times. The rearrangement joins TRBV20-1 to TRBJ2-2; tentative D call: TRBD2 (6 bases). Trimming took 1 base from V and 0 from J, leaving 15 bases between them. From germline, CDR1 is DFQATT and CDR2 SNEGSKA (reference sequence). The CDR3 runs 17 residues. The CDR3 protein is CSARGSGLASNTGELFF. The CDR3 coding sequence is TGCAGTGCTAGAGGGTCAGGGCTAGCGTCGAACACCGGGGAGCTGTTTTTT.

This clonotype was counted at least ten times. The chain combines TRBV20-1 with TRBJ2-5; 8 bases agree with TRBD1. Germline CDR1 reads DFQATT; CDR2 reads SNEGSKA (reference sequence). The V segment lost 0 bases and the J segment 3 bases; nucleotides outside the gene matches: 6. The CDR3 has 15 residues. CDR3 sequence (DNA): TGCAGTGCTAGAGATCCGAAGACAGGGGAAGAGACCCAGTACTTC. Protein sequence: CSARDPKTGEETQYF.

This clonotype was observed many times. The CDR3 nucleotides are TGCAGTGCCCGTGGTGTAGCGTTATACAATGAGCAGTTCTTC. Its translation is CSARGVALYNEQFF. The chain joins TRBV20-1 to TRBJ2-1; D is possibly TRBD2 (5 bases). CDR1 is DFQATT, CDR2 SNEGSKA, per germline (reference sequence). The CDR3 is 14 residues long. Trimming shortened V by 6 bases and J by 4 bases, and 16 bases separated the two germline ends.

This clonotype was counted many times. Mismatch with germline at one junction end may stem from a read error. V and J are TRBV6-1 and TRBJ1-6; D is unresolved. CDR1 and CDR2 from the germline V gene are MNHNS and SASEGT. The CDR3 loop spans 15 amino acids. CDR3 DNA: TGTGCCAGCAATGTCCTGAGCTCCTATAATTCACCCCTCCATTTT. Residues: CASNVLSSYNSPLHF.

This clonotype was seen ten or more times. V gene TRBV29-1 combines with J gene TRBJ1-1; possible D gene TRBD1, 6 bases. Trimming took 7 bases from V and 1 from J, leaving 10 bases between them. The CDR3 loop spans 12 amino acids. Germline-derived CDR1 and CDR2 are SQVTM and ANQGSEA. CDR3 DNA: TGCAGCGGGGGACAAACGAACACTGAAGCTTTCTTT. Encoded protein: CSGGQTNTEAFF.

This clonotype was seen many times. This chain connects TRBV5-6 to TRBJ1-1, with 8 bases lining up with TRBD1. CDR1 is SGHDT and CDR2 is YYEEEE in the germline V gene. CDR3 length equals 16 residues. J was trimmed by 0 bases and V by 7 bases; bases with no gene match: 11. The CDR3 loop reads CASLPGGSPMNTEAFF. Written as DNA, the CDR3 is TGTGCCAGCCTCCCAGGGGGCAGCCCCATGAACACTGAAGCTTTCTTT. Complete variable domain (other parts from reference TRBV5-6 and TRBJ1-1): DAGVTQSPTHLIKTRGQQVTLRCSPKSGHDTVSWYQQALGQGPQFIFQYYEEEERQRGNFPDRFSGHQFPNYSSELNVNALLLGDSALYLCASLPGGSPMNTEAFFGQGTRLTVV.

This clonotype was seen ten or more times. This chain uses TRBV12-3 or TRBV12-4 with TRBJ1-2; tentative D call: TRBD1 (5 bases). V lost 1 base to trimming and J lost 4 bases, with 7 bases between them. The CDR3 is 13 amino acids. CDR3: CASSLEGLYGYTF. In DNA, the CDR3 is TGTGCCAGCAGTTTAGAGGGACTCTATGGCTACACCTTC.

Note on this clonotype: A much larger clone sits a single nucleotide away, making a read error possible. The rearrangement joins TRBV9 to TRBJ1-1; D is unclear. The CDR3 runs 14 residues. Germline values: CDR1 SGDLS, CDR2 YYNGEE. V was cut by 0 bases and J by 4 bases, with 10 bases left in between. CDR3 sequence (DNA): TGTGCCAGCAGCGTAGATAGCAGGAGCACTGAAGCTTTCTTT. Protein: CASSVDSRSTEAFF.

This clonotype was recorded many times. The gene calls are TRBV29-1 and TRBJ2-7; D possibly corresponds to TRBD1 (6 bases). This CDR3 has 11 amino acids. V lost 7 bases and J lost 2, with 9 bases in between. Germline V lookup: CDR1 SQVTM, CDR2 ANQGSEA. The CDR3 here is CSAAGAYEQYF. The DNA for the CDR3 is TGCAGCGCAGCAGGGGCCTACGAGCAGTACTTC.

This clonotype was seen many times. The chain links TRBV11-3 to TRBJ1-6; D remains ambiguous. CDR1 is SGHNT, CDR2 YENEEA, per germline. The CDR3 consists of 15 residues. Trimming cost V 5 bases and J 7 bases, with 15 bases left between them. DNA of the CDR3: TGTGCCAGCAGCCGCGGTAGAGGGTCAAATTCACCCCTCCACTTT. Protein product: CASSRGRGSNSPLHF.

This clonotype was seen at least ten times. The DNA for the CDR3 is TGCAGTGCTAGAGATACAGTTGTCCGTGGGTACAATGAGCAGTTCTTC. This encodes CSARDTVVRGYNEQFF. The chain is built from TRBV20-1 and TRBJ2-1; unclear D gene. Germline loops: CDR1 DFQATT, CDR2 SNEGSKA (reference sequence). CDR3 length: 16 residues. V was trimmed by 0 bases and J by 4 bases, leaving 16 bases between them.

V and J are TRBV7-8 and TRBJ2-4; D gene unclear. Between the trimmed V and J ends, which lost 4 bases and 0 bases, there was a span of 10 bases. Germline V gene lookup returns CDR1 SGHVS and CDR2 FQNEAQ. This CDR3 region has 15 residues. This CDR3 is CASSSMALAKNIQYF. The CDR3, as DNA: TGTGCCAGCAGCTCCATGGCATTAGCCAAAAACATTCAGTACTTC.

Many counts were recorded for this clonotype. The rearrangement joins TRBV20-1 to TRBJ1-5; 8 bases fit TRBD1. V was clipped by 0 bases and J by 6 bases; unmatched bases: 4. Germline loops: CDR1 DFQATT, CDR2 SNEGSKA (reference sequence). The CDR3 runs to 14 residues. Here the CDR3 reads CSARESGGSQPQHF. DNA for the CDR3: TGCAGTGCTAGAGAATCAGGGGGCAGTCAGCCCCAGCATTTT.

Ten or more counts support this clonotype. V usage is TRBV7-3 and J usage is TRBJ1-5; 8 bases map to TRBD1. Trimming cost V 5 bases and J 7 bases; bases outside gene matches: 16. Germline V gives CDR1 SGHTA, CDR2 FQGTGA. The length of the CDR3 is 17 residues. The CDR3 here is CASSLANRQGLWQPQHF. The CDR3 region has the DNA TGTGCCAGCAGCCTAGCGAACCGACAGGGGCTCTGGCAGCCCCAGCATTTT.